This TCR beta chain stems from a study of blood T cell repertoires in COVID-19. Trimming cost V 3 bases and J 0 bases; bases outside gene matches: 5. Germline V CDR1 and CDR2: LGHNA, YNFKEQ. CDR3 size: 19 residues. The method was immunoSEQ multiplex PCR; TCRdb's version includes in-frame clones alone and lacks a portion of them. The sample shows about 33,000 clones, 91% of them seen only once. Sequenced: peripheral blood. The chain uses TRBV4-2 and TRBJ2-2; TRBD2 aligns across 15 bases. The clonotype originates from a human donor with active COVID-19. The donor label of this sample is uncertain. This CDR3 is CASSHSRTSGRANTGELFF. Here the CDR3 DNA reads TGTGCCAGCAGCCACTCCCGGACTAGCGGGAGGGCGAACACCGGGGAGCTGTTTTTT.